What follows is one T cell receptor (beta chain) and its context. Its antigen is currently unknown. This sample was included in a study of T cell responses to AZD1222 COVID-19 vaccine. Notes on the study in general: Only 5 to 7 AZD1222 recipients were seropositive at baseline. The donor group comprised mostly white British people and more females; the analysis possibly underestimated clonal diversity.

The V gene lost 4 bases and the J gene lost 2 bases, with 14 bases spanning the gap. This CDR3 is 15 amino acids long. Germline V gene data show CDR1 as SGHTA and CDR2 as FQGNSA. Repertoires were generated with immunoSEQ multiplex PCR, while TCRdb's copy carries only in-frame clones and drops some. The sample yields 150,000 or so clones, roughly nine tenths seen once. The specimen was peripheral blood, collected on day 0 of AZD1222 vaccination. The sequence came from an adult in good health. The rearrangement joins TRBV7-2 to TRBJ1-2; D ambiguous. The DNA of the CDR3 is TGTGCCAGCAGCTCGACCCCGGTAGGGAACTATGGCTACACCTTC. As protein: CASSSTPVGNYGYTF. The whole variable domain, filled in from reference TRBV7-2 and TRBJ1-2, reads GAGVSQSPSNKVTEKGKDVELRCDPISGHTALYWYRQSLGQGLEFLIYFQGNSAPDKSGLPSDRFSAERTGGSVSTLTIQRTQQEDSAVYLCASSSTPVGNYGYTFGSGTRLTVV.